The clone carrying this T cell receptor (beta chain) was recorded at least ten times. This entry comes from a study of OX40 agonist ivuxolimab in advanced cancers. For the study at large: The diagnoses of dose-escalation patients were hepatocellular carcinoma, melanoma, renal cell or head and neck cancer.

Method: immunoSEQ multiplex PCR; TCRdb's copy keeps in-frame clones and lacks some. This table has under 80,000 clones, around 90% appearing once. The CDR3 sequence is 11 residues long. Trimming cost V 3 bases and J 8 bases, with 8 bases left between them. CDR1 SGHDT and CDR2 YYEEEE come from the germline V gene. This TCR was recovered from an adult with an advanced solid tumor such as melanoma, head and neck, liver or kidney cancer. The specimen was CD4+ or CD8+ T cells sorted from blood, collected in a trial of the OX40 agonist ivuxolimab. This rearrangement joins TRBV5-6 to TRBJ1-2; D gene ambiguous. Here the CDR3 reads CASSWEEGYTF. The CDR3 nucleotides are TGTGCCAGCAGCTGGGAGGAGGGCTACACCTTC.